The clone carrying this TCR beta chain has a handful of counts. The record originates from a study of T-cell reconstitution after alpha-beta-depleted transplantation in children. Construction of the TCRbeta library involved unique molecular identifiers. TCRdb reprocessed the PCR reads with MiXCR, giving one entry per CDR3 protein. The data hold about 610,000 distinct CDR3 sequences, with roughly a tenth observed a single time. V dropped 5 bases and J dropped 4 bases, with 20 bases sitting between them. Germline CDR1 and CDR2: KGHSH and LQKENI. The CDR3 extends over 16 amino acids. The origin of this receptor is a human donor who donated a stem cell graft to a child with acute myeloid leukemia. This chain connects TRBV18 to TRBJ1-2; TRBD1 might be the D (5 bases). Sequenced material: PBMCs from the stem cell graft donor, taken from the stem cell graft. The CDR3 sequence: CASSINSRAASYGYTF. The CDR3 coding sequence is TGTGCCAGCTCAATCAATTCCAGGGCAGCAAGCTATGGCTACACCTTC.